A single sample gave rise to the 21 T cell receptor beta chains below, sequenced in a study of blood T cell repertoires in COVID-19 (dated by TCRdb to 2020 to 2022). Library creation used the immunoSEQ multiplex PCR assay. The source is immuneACCESS, and TCRdb retained only in-frame sequences with V and J called. Part of the clones is not carried over; for the studies checked, unresolved V genes explain less than half of this, and the remainder is unexplained. The sample table records roughly 150,000 clones; roughly 84% of these occur just once. Approximately 11% of the sample is taken by the ten largest. The sample consisted of peripheral blood. The receptor set was obtained from a man in his 70s with active or convalescent COVID-19.

The CDR3 sequence is CASSNSGTGPRELFF. CDR3 DNA sequence: TGTGCCAGTAGTAACTCCGGGACAGGGCCCCGGGAGCTGTTTTTT. The chain uses TRBV19 and TRBJ2-2, with 9 bases identical to TRBD1. J was trimmed by 9 bases and V by 4 bases; bases with no gene match: 9. CDR3 length: 15 amino acids. Germline CDR1 is LNHDA and CDR2 is SQIVND (reference sequence).

A few counts support this clone. V usage is TRBV11-3 and J usage is TRBJ1-1, with D perhaps matching TRBD1 (5 bases). V lost 1 base to trimming and J lost 1 base, with 10 bases between them. The CDR3 has 15 amino acids. Looked up from germline, CDR1 is SGHNT and CDR2 is YENEEA. As DNA, the CDR3 is TGTGCCAGCAGCTTAGCAGGGTCGCAGAACACTGAAGCTTTCTTT. Translated, it gives CASSLAGSQNTEAFF.

The chain joins TRBV2 to TRBJ1-5; 8 positions agree with TRBD1. The length of the CDR3 is 17 residues. Germline CDR1 and CDR2: SNHLY and FYNNEI. V lost 5 bases and J lost 0; bases outside the gene matches: 9. The CDR3 coding sequence is TGTGCCAGCAGTTGGGACAGGCCGCTTAATAGCAATCAGCCCCAGCATTTT. It specifies CASSWDRPLNSNQPQHF.

The chain carries TRBV6-5 and TRBJ2-7, with D unresolved. Trimming removed 2 bases at V and 3 bases at J, with 11 bases between. The germline V gene encodes CDR1 MNHEY and CDR2 SVGAGI. This CDR3 spans 14 amino acids. The CDR3 DNA follows: TGTGCCAGCAGTTACGATCCCAGGCGCTACGAGCAGTACTTC. Its protein is CASSYDPRRYEQYF.

The genes are TRBV16 and TRBJ1-5, with a tentative D call TRBD1 (6 bases). Trimming took off 1 base at V and 6 bases at J, with 10 bases between the two ends. CDR3 length: 14 amino acids. The germline V gene has CDR1 KGHSY and CDR2 FQNENV. CDR3 amino acids: CASSQFGGLQPQHF. The CDR3 coding sequence is TGTGCCAGCAGCCAATTCGGGGGGCTTCAGCCCCAGCATTTT.

This clone was seen a single time. The V and J genes are TRBV5-4 and TRBJ2-7; maybe TRBD1 (6 bases). The CDR3 loop spans 13 amino acids. V gave up 4 bases and J gave up 5 bases, with 13 bases separating them. Looked up from germline, CDR1 is SGHNT and CDR2 is YYREEE (reference sequence). CDR3 amino acids: CASSPRDTNEQYF. In nucleotides, the CDR3 is TGTGCCAGCAGCCCACGGGACACCAACGAGCAGTACTTC.

The rearrangement joins TRBV27 to TRBJ1-5; D is undetermined. V was shortened by 2 bases and J by 1 base, with 6 bases between the two germline ends. Germline lookup yields CDR1 MNHEY and CDR2 SMNVEV (reference sequence). This CDR3 contains 14 residues. CDR3 sequence reads: CASSLRGSNQPQHF. The CDR3 DNA is TGTGCCAGCAGTTTACGGGGAAGCAATCAGCCCCAGCATTTT.

Here the CDR3 DNA reads TGTGCCAGTAGTGGGGGGGGACAGGGAGTCTACGAGCAGTACTTC. Its protein is CASSGGGQGVYEQYF. The rearrangement uses TRBV19 and TRBJ2-7, with 9 bases matching TRBD1. This CDR3 spans 15 amino acids. J lost 3 bases, V lost 5 bases, and 8 bases had no gene match. The germline gives CDR1 LNHDA, CDR2 SQIVND (reference sequence).

The CDR3 spells CASSTAYTSTDTQYF. The CDR3 DNA reads as TGTGCCAGCAGCACAGCCTATACTAGCACAGATACGCAGTATTTT. This chain connects TRBV5-8 to TRBJ2-3; D is ambiguous. This CDR3 has 15 amino acids. The V end was cut by 4 bases, the J end by 0 bases, with 12 bases between. CDR1 is SGHTS and CDR2 is YDEGEE in the germline V gene.

The rearrangement joins TRBV18 to TRBJ2-5; unclear D gene. Trimming took off 4 bases at V and 1 base at J, with 10 bases between the two ends. The CDR3 runs to 14 residues. Germline CDR1 and CDR2: KGHSH and LQKENI. This CDR3 is CASSQPTGQETQYF. DNA for the CDR3: TGTGCCAGCTCACAACCAACCGGCCAAGAGACCCAGTACTTC.

The chain links TRBV5-1 to TRBJ2-2, with 7 positions matching TRBD1. Germline V CDR1 and CDR2: SGHRS, YFSETQ. Trimming at V came to 4 bases and at J to 0 bases, leaving 6 bases not matched to a gene. This CDR3 comprises 16 residues. The CDR3 protein is CASSPRQGANTGELFF. In nucleotides, the CDR3 is TGCGCCAGCAGCCCTCGACAGGGAGCGAACACCGGGGAGCTGTTTTTT. The complete variable domain, with remaining parts taken from reference TRBV5-1 and TRBJ2-2, reads KAGVTQTPRYLIKTRGQQVTLSCSPISGHRSVSWYQQTPGQGLQFLFEYFSETQRNKGNFPGRFSGRQFSNSRSEMNVSTLELGDSALYLCASSPRQGANTGELFFGEGSRLTVL.

The chain carries TRBV3-1 (or the pseudogene TRBV3-2) and TRBJ2-1; D unresolved. Germline-derived CDR1 and CDR2 are LGHDT and YNNKEL (reference sequence). CDR3 length: 15 amino acids. V lost 4 bases, J lost 0 bases, and 10 bases lay in between. The CDR3, as DNA: TGTGCCAGCAGCCCCACGGTGAGCTCCTACAATGAGCAGTTCTTC. Translation gives CASSPTVSSYNEQFF.

V gene TRBV7-8 combines with J gene TRBJ2-2; a weak D match, TRBD1 (5 bases). Germline V gene sequence: CDR1 SGHVS, CDR2 FQNEAQ. The CDR3 is 15 residues long. V was pared by 8 bases and J by 0 bases, with 13 bases between. CDR3 sequence (DNA): TGTGCCAGCCGCAACAGGTACTCGAACACCGGGGAGCTGTTTTTT. It encodes CASRNRYSNTGELFF.

The chain has TRBV5-6 and TRBJ1-3, with unresolved D. Germline V lookup: CDR1 SGHDT, CDR2 YYEEEE. This CDR3 comprises 14 residues. V shed 3 bases and J shed 0 bases, with 7 bases lying between them. CDR3 sequence reads: CASSSASSGNTIYF. The DNA of the CDR3 is TGTGCCAGCAGCTCAGCGTCCTCTGGAAACACCATATATTTT.

The rearrangement uses TRBV7-9 and TRBJ2-1; 10 positions agree with TRBD2. This CDR3 comprises 13 residues. V was clipped by 7 bases and J by 9 bases; unmatched bases: 6. CDR1 and CDR2 from the germline V gene are SEHNR and FQNEAQ (reference sequence). The CDR3 DNA is TGTGCCAGCATCCTAGCGGGAGATGGTGAGCAGTTCTTC. As protein: CASILAGDGEQFF.

The chain recombines TRBV6-2 or TRBV6-3 with TRBJ2-3; D is unclear. CDR3 length: 15 amino acids. Germline CDR1 reads MNHEY; CDR2 reads SVGEGT. Between the trimmed V and J ends, which lost 4 bases and 2 bases, there was a span of 13 bases. The CDR3, as DNA: TGTGCCAGCAGTTCACTACCTGCGGCCACAGATACGCAGTATTTT. This translates into CASSSLPAATDTQYF.

There are a few counts of this clone. The rearrangement joins TRBV9 to TRBJ1-3; a weak D match, TRBD1 (6 bases). The CDR3 runs 18 residues. The ends were cut back, 3 bases at V and 4 bases at J, with 23 bases in the middle. Germline V gene sequence: CDR1 SGDLS, CDR2 YYNGEE. In DNA, the CDR3 is TGTGCCAGCAGCGGGCATAGGGTGACAGGCGATCGGGGAAACACCATATATTTT. This sequence encodes CASSGHRVTGDRGNTIYF.

V gene TRBV6-5 combines with J gene TRBJ2-7; D gene unclear. V gave up 6 bases and J gave up 0 bases, with 15 bases separating them. The CDR3 is 15 residues long. The V gene's germline CDR1 is MNHEY and CDR2 SVGAGI. The CDR3 sequence: CASSYSSGYSYEQYF. CDR3 DNA: TGTGCCAGCAGCTATAGTTCCGGGTACTCCTACGAGCAGTACTTC.

The rearrangement joins TRBV5-4 to TRBJ2-5; D unresolved. Trimming removed 0 bases from V and 8 bases from J, with 11 bases in between. The CDR3 consists of 13 residues. Germline V CDR1 and CDR2: SGHNT, YYREEE (reference sequence). CDR3 in DNA: TGTGCCAGCAGCTTGGGGTCGATGGGCACCCAGTACTTC. This gives the protein CASSLGSMGTQYF. Complete variable domain (other parts from reference TRBV5-4 and TRBJ2-5): ETGVTQSPTHLIKTRGQQVTLRCSSQSGHNTVSWYQQALGQGPQFIFQYYREEENGRGNFPPRFSGLQFPNYSSELNVNALELDDSALYLCASSLGSMGTQYFGPGTRLLVL.

The CDR3 nucleotides read TGTGCCAGCAGCGCGGACAGGGGCCCCTCCTACGAGCAGTACTTC. Translated, it gives CASSADRGPSYEQYF. The rearrangement uses TRBV7-2 and TRBJ2-7; 9 nucleotides agree with TRBD1. CDR3 size: 15 residues. Germline CDR1 is SGHTA and CDR2 is FQGNSA. With V trimmed by 5 bases and J by 0 bases, 5 bases remained unmatched.

This rearrangement joins TRBV15 to TRBJ2-3, with D perhaps TRBD1 (7 bases). The CDR3 runs to 17 residues. Trimming took off 1 base at V and 1 base at J, with 15 bases between the two ends. Per germline, CDR1 LNHNV and CDR2 YYDKDF (reference sequence). In DNA, the CDR3 is TGTGCCACCAGCAGAGGTGGACTACAGGGGCGCACAGATACGCAGTATTTT. Its protein product is CATSRGGLQGRTDTQYF. The full variable domain, completed using reference TRBV15 and TRBJ2-3, is DAMVIQNPRYQVTQFGKPVTLSCSQTLNHNVMYWYQQKSSQAPKLLFHYYDKDFNNEADTPDNFQSRRPNTSFCFLDIRSPGLGDTAMYLCATSRGGLQGRTDTQYFGPGTRLTVL.